The 21 T cell receptor beta chains below come from one sample, sequenced in a study of identical twins. TCRdb reprocessed the 5' RACE reads via MiXCR and lists one record per CDR3 protein. This sample has 640,000 or so distinct CDR3 sequences, with around 6% found just once. Specimen: naive T cells sorted from blood. The source is a young man in good health.

This clonotype was observed a few times. This sequence joins TRBV12-3 or TRBV12-4 and TRBJ2-2, with a possible D match to TRBD1 (6 bases). This CDR3 is built from 15 residues. Between the trimmed V and J ends, which lost 5 bases and 2 bases, there was a span of 12 bases. The CDR3, as DNA: TGTGCCAGCAGTGAGGTGGGGGCTAACACCGGGGAGCTGTTTTTT. Protein: CASSEVGANTGELFF.

This rearrangement joins TRBV7-9 to TRBJ2-3; 14 bases are a match to TRBD2. CDR1 and CDR2 from the germline V gene are SEHNR and FQNEAQ (reference sequence). There are 16 residues in the CDR3. With 5 bases clipped from V and 4 bases from J, the junction kept 5 bases outside the gene matches. The CDR3 DNA follows: TGTGCCAGCAGCCCTGGGACTAGCGGGAGTTCAGATACGCAGTATTTT. It encodes CASSPGTSGSSDTQYF.

The chain couples TRBV20-1 to TRBJ2-1, with D possibly being TRBD2 (6 bases). Between the trimmed V and J ends, which lost 5 bases and 0 bases, there was a span of 11 bases. Germline lookup yields CDR1 DFQATT and CDR2 SNEGSKA (reference sequence). This CDR3 has 14 amino acids. CDR3 amino acids: CSAFGTRSYNEQFF. The CDR3 DNA sequence: TGCAGTGCTTTCGGGACTCGCTCCTACAATGAGCAGTTCTTC.

This clonotype was recorded many times. The chain has TRBV29-1 and TRBJ2-1; maybe TRBD2 (6 bases). Germline CDR1 SQVTM, CDR2 ANQGSEA. The CDR3 has 11 residues. CDR3 protein: CSASAYNEQFF. CDR3 bases: TGCAGTGCTAGCGCCTACAATGAGCAGTTCTTC.

J is TRBJ1-4 and V is TRBV4-2, with 8 bases aligning to TRBD1. V was clipped by 1 base and J by 7 bases; unmatched bases: 8. Germline V gene sequence: CDR1 LGHNA, CDR2 YNFKEQ. The CDR3 sequence is 16 residues long. CDR3 sequence reads: CASSQGNQGASEKLFF. The DNA of the CDR3 is TGTGCCAGCAGCCAAGGAAATCAGGGGGCGAGTGAAAAACTGTTTTTT.

This clonotype has at least ten counts. The rearrangement uses TRBV20-1 and TRBJ2-3; 13 bases agree with TRBD2. Unmatched junction bases numbered 2, after V lost 4 bases and J lost 4 bases. CDR3 length equals 14 residues. The germline CDR1 and CDR2 sequences are DFQATT and SNEGSKA (reference sequence). The CDR3: CSATGLAGADTQYF. The CDR3, as DNA: TGCAGTGCTACCGGACTAGCGGGAGCAGATACGCAGTATTTT.

This clonotype was seen at least ten times. The CDR3 DNA reads as TGCGCCAGCAGCGACGGACTAGCGGGAGGCCAAGCCAAAAACATTCAGTACTTC. Amino acids: CASSDGLAGGQAKNIQYF. J is TRBJ2-4 and V is TRBV4-1; 14 bases align to TRBD2. CDR3 size: 18 residues. The trim removed 5 bases at V and 0 bases at J, leaving 6 bases unmatched. Germline CDR1 reads MGHRA; CDR2 reads YSYEKL.

The chain carries TRBV6-1 and TRBJ2-1; 10 positions match TRBD2. Germline V gene lookup returns CDR1 MNHNS and CDR2 SASEGT. The CDR3 consists of 17 residues. Trimming took 1 base from V and 3 from J; bases not matched to a gene: 6. The CDR3 DNA is TGTGCCAGCAGTGAAGGGGGCCTAGCGGGGGTCTACAATGAGCAGTTCTTC. Amino acids: CASSEGGLAGVYNEQFF.

This clonotype appeared many times. The chain is built from TRBV12-3 or TRBV12-4 and TRBJ1-2; possibly TRBD1 for D (6 bases). The germline V and J ends were trimmed by 6 bases and 1 base, with 9 bases remaining between them. The CDR3 has 13 residues. Here the CDR3 DNA reads TGTGCCAGCAGCCGACAGGTTAACTATGGCTACACCTTC. Encoded protein: CASSRQVNYGYTF.

This clonotype showed up just a few times. The chain joins TRBV7-9 to TRBJ2-1; D ambiguous. The germline gives CDR1 SEHNR, CDR2 FQNEAQ (reference sequence). The CDR3 spans 15 residues. Trimming shortened V by 4 bases and J by 9 bases, and 19 bases separated the two germline ends. The CDR3 nucleotides are TGTGCCAGCAGCTCCTGGGATAGCCGAGGCAGTGAGCAGTTCTTC. This sequence encodes CASSSWDSRGSEQFF.

This clonotype was observed at least ten times. The chain couples TRBV5-1 to TRBJ2-7, with D possibly matching TRBD2 (5 bases). Germline lookup yields CDR1 SGHRS and CDR2 YFSETQ. The CDR3 has 12 residues. The V end lost 2 bases, the J end lost 6 bases, and 9 bases lay between the germline ends. The CDR3 loop is CASSLTRTEQYF. CDR3 DNA sequence: TGCGCCAGCAGCTTAACTAGGACCGAGCAGTACTTC. Based on the CDR3 plus reference TRBV5-1 and TRBJ2-7, the full variable domain is KAGVTQTPRYLIKTRGQQVTLSCSPISGHRSVSWYQQTPGQGLQFLFEYFSETQRNKGNFPGRFSGRQFSNSRSEMNVSTLELGDSALYLCASSLTRTEQYFGPGTRLTVT.

At least ten counts were recorded for this clonotype. V usage is TRBV14 and J usage is TRBJ2-1; D tentatively reads TRBD1 or TRBD2 (5 bases each). V lost 0 bases, J lost 2 bases, and 17 bases lay in between. This CDR3 region has 18 residues. CDR1 and CDR2 (germline): SGHDN, FVKESK. CDR3 sequence reads: CASSQEGGDGLPYNEQFF. The DNA of the CDR3 is TGTGCCAGCAGCCAAGAGGGTGGGGACGGACTCCCCTACAATGAGCAGTTCTTC.

The table lists this clonotype with many counts. This chain joins TRBV5-6 and TRBJ2-1; 8 nucleotides match TRBD1. Germline V lookup: CDR1 SGHDT, CDR2 YYEEEE. V trimming: 3 bases; J trimming: 8 bases; junction bases outside the gene matches: 10. The CDR3 has 15 residues. This CDR3 reads CASSSETGEVDEQFF. CDR3 nucleotides: TGTGCCAGCAGCTCTGAGACAGGGGAGGTGGATGAGCAGTTCTTC.

This clonotype was seen ten or more times. The genes are TRBV29-1 and TRBJ2-2; D is perhaps TRBD1 or TRBD2 (6 bases each). V was clipped by 5 bases and J by 4 bases, with 8 bases between them. Per the germline V gene, CDR1 is SQVTM and CDR2 is ANQGSEA. The CDR3 has 12 residues. CDR3: CSVWGATGELFF. Written as DNA, the CDR3 is TGCAGCGTTTGGGGGGCCACCGGGGAGCTGTTTTTT.

This chain links TRBV6-1 with TRBJ1-5, with D possibly being TRBD1 (5 bases). This CDR3 is built from 17 residues. Germline CDR1 and CDR2: MNHNS and SASEGT. The V end was cut by 2 bases, the J end by 3 bases, with 17 bases between. The CDR3 loop is CASSEWPNRDPNQPQHF. The CDR3 nucleotides read TGTGCCAGCAGTGAATGGCCAAACCGGGACCCCAATCAGCCCCAGCATTTT.

J is TRBJ2-7 and V is TRBV7-9; 8 positions agree with TRBD1. The J segment lost 6 bases and the V segment lost 2 bases, leaving 9 bases of the junction unmatched. The CDR3 has 15 amino acids. Germline V lookup: CDR1 SEHNR, CDR2 FQNEAQ (reference sequence). CDR3 coding DNA: TGTGCCAGCAGCTTACCCCTTCACACAGGGGGCGAGCAGTACTTC. It encodes CASSLPLHTGGEQYF.

Notes on this clonotype: It may be a read error: a sequence one base away is much more abundant. The chain links TRBV7-3 to TRBJ2-1; 11 bases are shared with TRBD2. Germline CDR1 reads SGHTA; CDR2 reads FQGTGA. This CDR3 has 16 amino acids. CDR3: CASSSTSGRVYNELFF. The CDR3 DNA sequence: TGTGCCAGCAGCTCCACTAGCGGGAGAGTCTACAATGAGCTGTTCTTC.

This clonotype was counted a few times. CDR3 nucleotide sequence: TGTGCCAGCCGCAGGTCGGGACTAGCGAATCCAGATACGCAGTATTTT. Translated: CASRRSGLANPDTQYF. V gene TRBV6-1 combines with J gene TRBJ2-3; 10 nucleotides align to TRBD2. Germline CDR1 is MNHNS and CDR2 is SASEGT. With V trimmed by 8 bases and J by 4 bases, 12 bases remained unmatched. The CDR3 is 16 residues long.

In this sample, this clonotype turned up many times. The genes are TRBV5-1 and TRBJ2-2; TRBD1 is a possible D gene (5 bases). CDR3 length equals 14 residues. Germline V gives CDR1 SGHRS, CDR2 YFSETQ. V lost 2 bases to trimming and J lost 3 bases, with 8 bases between them. For the CDR3, the DNA is TGCGCCAGCAGCTTAGGGGCTTACACCGGGGAGCTGTTTTTT. Translated, it gives CASSLGAYTGELFF.

This clonotype was observed a handful of times. The V gene is TRBV7-9, the J gene TRBJ2-3; D gene uncertain. Germline assignment: CDR1 SEHNR and CDR2 FQNEAQ (reference sequence). Trimming pared 10 bases from V and 2 bases from J, leaving 4 bases between. This CDR3 region has 10 residues. The CDR3 reads CATDTDTQYF. Here the CDR3 DNA reads TGTGCCACCGACACAGATACGCAGTATTTT.

This clonotype occurred once. A read error may explain this, as a much larger clone is one base away. J is TRBJ2-1 and V is TRBV11-2; 8 bases are shared with TRBD2. The CDR3 has 16 residues. CDR1 is SGHAT, CDR2 FQNNGV, per germline. CDR3 in amino acids: CASSSISGLGLNEQSF. The DNA for the CDR3 is TGTGCCAGCAGCTCCATATCGGGACTAGGTTTAAATGAGCAGTCCTTC. Filled out from reference TRBV11-2 and TRBJ2-1, the complete variable domain reads EAGVAQSPRYKIIEKRQSVAFWCNPISGHATLYWYQQILGQGPKLLIQFQNNGVVDDSQLPKDRFSAERLKGVDSTLKIQPAKLEDSAVYLCASSSISGLGLNEQSFGPGTRLTVL.